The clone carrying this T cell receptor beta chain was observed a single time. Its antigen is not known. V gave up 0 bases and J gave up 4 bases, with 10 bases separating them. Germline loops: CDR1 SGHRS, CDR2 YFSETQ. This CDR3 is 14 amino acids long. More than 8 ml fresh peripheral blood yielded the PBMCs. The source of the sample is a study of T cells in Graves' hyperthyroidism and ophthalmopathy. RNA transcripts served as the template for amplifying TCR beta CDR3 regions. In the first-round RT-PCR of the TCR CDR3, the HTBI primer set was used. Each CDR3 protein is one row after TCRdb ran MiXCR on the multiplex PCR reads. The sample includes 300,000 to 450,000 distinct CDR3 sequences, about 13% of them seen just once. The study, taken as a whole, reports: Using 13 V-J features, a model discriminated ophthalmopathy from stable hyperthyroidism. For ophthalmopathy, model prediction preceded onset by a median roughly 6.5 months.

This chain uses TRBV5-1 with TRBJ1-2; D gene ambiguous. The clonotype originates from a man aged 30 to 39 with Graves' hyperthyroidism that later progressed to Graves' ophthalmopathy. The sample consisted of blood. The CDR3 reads CASSLEVISYGYTF. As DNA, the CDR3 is TGCGCCAGCAGCTTGGAAGTGATCTCCTATGGCTACACCTTC.